These 14 T cell receptor beta chains came from one sample sequenced in a study of T cell changes during pregnancy in multiple sclerosis. Sequencing used immunoSEQ multiplex PCR; TCRdb keeps in-frame clones, though not all of them. The table has almost 55,000 clones, about 88% seen once. The material sequenced was CD8+ T cells from peripheral blood mononuclear cells, taken before pregnancy. Source of these receptors: a female donor with multiple sclerosis, enrolled in a pregnancy study.

The chain carries TRBV4-1 and TRBJ1-1; D not resolved. This CDR3 comprises 11 residues. Germline V lookup: CDR1 MGHRA, CDR2 YSYEKL. Trimming cost V 2 bases and J 10 bases, with 8 bases left between them. CDR3 sequence: CASSQSNAAFF. DNA for the CDR3: TGCGCCAGCAGCCAAAGCAACGCAGCTTTCTTT.

The CDR3 DNA is TGTGCCATCCGACAGGGATCCTACAATGAGCAGTTCTTC. Its protein is CAIRQGSYNEQFF. The V gene is TRBV27, the J gene TRBJ2-1; 7 bases line up with TRBD1. J was trimmed by 1 base and V by 10 bases; bases with no gene match: 4. The CDR3 length is 13 residues. Germline CDR1 and CDR2: MNHEY and SMNVEV (reference sequence).

This rearrangement joins TRBV7-9 to TRBJ1-1; no definite D call. The V gene lost 3 bases and the J gene lost 1 base, with 3 bases spanning the gap. CDR3 length equals 12 residues. Germline V gene lookup returns CDR1 SEHNR and CDR2 FQNEAQ (reference sequence). The CDR3 region is CASSFGNTEAFF. CDR3 sequence (DNA): TGTGCCAGCAGCTTCGGGAACACTGAAGCTTTCTTT. Looking up the rest from reference TRBV7-9 and TRBJ1-1 gives the full variable domain: DTGVSQNPRHKITKRGQNVTFRCDPISEHNRLYWYRQTLGQGPEFLTYFQNEAQLEKSRLLSDRFSAERPKGSFSTLEIQRTEQGDSAMYLCASSFGNTEAFFGQGTRLTVV.

As concerns this clone: Just one base apart from a much larger clone, this may be a read error. The same CDR3 arises from other DNA sequences in this sample as well. The chain has TRBV6-4 and TRBJ2-3, with 12 bases fitting TRBD2. This CDR3 is 15 amino acids long. Trimming at V came to 6 bases and at J to 3 bases, leaving 4 bases not matched to a gene. CDR1 and CDR2 (germline): MRHNA, SNTAGT. CDR3 residues: CASSPLAGGTDTQYF. The CDR3 nucleotides are TGTGCCAGCAGCCCACTAGCGGGGGGAACAGATACGCAGTATTTT.

The rearrangement uses TRBV5-1 and TRBJ2-6; D is ambiguous. Trimming stripped 7 bases from V and 0 bases from J, with 8 bases between. The CDR3 is 14 amino acids. Germline assignment: CDR1 SGHRS and CDR2 YFSETQ. The chain's CDR3 is CASGVASGANVLTF. CDR3 DNA: TGCGCCAGCGGAGTGGCCTCTGGGGCCAACGTCCTGACTTTC.

This sequence joins TRBV6-4 and TRBJ2-1; 12 nucleotides agree with TRBD2. The J segment lost 9 bases and the V segment lost 0 bases, leaving 6 bases of the junction unmatched. The CDR3 is 16 amino acids. Germline V gene lookup returns CDR1 MRHNA and CDR2 SNTAGT. CDR3 amino acids: CASSDSSSGGAGEQFF. CDR3 DNA: TGTGCCAGCAGTGACTCATCTAGCGGGGGGGCCGGTGAGCAGTTCTTC.

This sequence joins TRBV7-2 and TRBJ1-2, with 8 bases lining up with TRBD1. Germline CDR1 and CDR2: SGHTA and FQGNSA. CDR3 length: 15 residues. After removal of 4 bases from V and 8 bases from J, the junction contained 12 bases not matched to a gene. In DNA, the CDR3 is TGTGCCAGCAGCTCGACCTTAGGACAGGGTAAAGGCTACACCTTC. This translates into CASSSTLGQGKGYTF.

The chain couples TRBV6-4 to TRBJ2-4, with a possible D match to TRBD2 (5 bases). This CDR3 comprises 19 residues. The V and J ends lost 6 bases and 0 bases respectively, with 24 bases between them. The germline gives CDR1 MRHNA, CDR2 SNTAGT. CDR3 protein: CASRRTRTSKDLAKNIQYF. The CDR3, as DNA: TGTGCCAGCAGGCGGACTCGGACGTCGAAGGATTTAGCCAAAAACATTCAGTACTTC.

Comments on this clone: The same CDR3 can be traced to other DNA sequences in this sample. The rearrangement joins TRBV6-1 to TRBJ1-5, with 7 bases identical to TRBD1. The CDR3 runs to 15 residues. Unmatched junction bases numbered 4, after V lost 2 bases and J lost 3 bases. Germline CDR1 reads MNHNS; CDR2 reads SASEGT. This chain's CDR3 is CASSEQGGLNQPQHF. In DNA form, the CDR3 reads TGTGCCAGCAGTGAACAGGGGGGCCTCAATCAGCCCCAGCATTTT.

The chain links TRBV6-5 to TRBJ2-3, with TRBD2 as a possible D gene (7 bases). Trimming removed 0 bases from V and 4 bases from J, with 11 bases in between. CDR3 size: 15 residues. Germline values: CDR1 MNHEY, CDR2 SVGAGI. This CDR3 reads CASSYSGGGSDTQYF. The CDR3, as DNA: TGTGCCAGCAGTTACTCGGGGGGGGGCTCAGATACGCAGTATTTT.

This clone has a single count. V is TRBV6-4 and J is TRBJ2-3, with 7 bases identical to TRBD2. V lost 8 bases and J lost 5; bases outside the gene matches: 13. The germline V gene has CDR1 MRHNA and CDR2 SNTAGT. This CDR3 has 15 residues. DNA of the CDR3: TGTGCCAGCGCTAACCTAGCGGCCGGGGGAGATACGCAGTATTTT. Translated, it gives CASANLAAGGDTQYF.

The sample holds a few counts of this clone. The genes are TRBV9 and TRBJ1-4, with D maybe TRBD1 (6 bases). The CDR3 has 15 residues. In germline, CDR1 is SGDLS, CDR2 YYNGEE. V lost 3 bases to trimming and J lost 0 bases, with 9 bases between them. The CDR3 spells CASSADSATNEKLFF. The CDR3 DNA is TGTGCCAGCAGCGCGGACAGTGCAACTAATGAAAAACTGTTTTTT.

The chain uses TRBV27 and TRBJ2-1, with TRBD1 matching 9 bases. This CDR3 region has 15 residues. Germline trimming cut 6 bases from V and 6 bases from J; bases unmatched to any gene: 9. The germline CDR1 and CDR2 sequences are MNHEY and SMNVEV (reference sequence). CDR3 amino acids: CASRSRTGVGNEQFF. DNA of the CDR3: TGTGCCAGCAGGTCCCGGACAGGGGTGGGCAATGAGCAGTTCTTC.

The chain has TRBV25-1 and TRBJ1-1; weak D call: TRBD1 (6 bases). Germline CDR1 MGHDK, CDR2 SYGVNS. CDR3 length equals 12 residues. V was pared by 3 bases and J by 11 bases, with 13 bases between. In DNA form, the CDR3 reads TGTGCCAGCAGTGAGGTTCAGGGGACGGCTTTCTTT. Its protein is CASSEVQGTAFF. Full variable domain (outside the CDR3, taken from reference TRBV25-1 and TRBJ1-1): EADIYQTPRYLVIGTGKKITLECSQTMGHDKMYWYQQDPGMELHLIHYSYGVNSTEKGDLSSESTVSRIRTEHFPLTLESARPSHTSQYLCASSEVQGTAFFGQGTRLTVV.